This T cell receptor (beta chain) came from a study of metastatic and nonmetastatic thyroid tumors. Note on this clone: Its antigen remains unknown. The junction shows a germline mismatch at one end, possibly a read error.

Using MiXCR, TCRdb reanalyzed the PCR reads. The repertoire holds roughly 46,000 clones, with more than 20% as singletons. This CDR3 is built from 19 residues. Germline V gives CDR1 KGHDR, CDR2 SFDVKD. Whole-study results and caveats: Compared with benign nodules, malignant thyroid tumors were reported to have significantly higher TCR beta diversity in both blood and tumor.

The entire patient cohort was treatment-naive prior to thyroid surgery. Sequenced material: blood. The chain recombines TRBV24-1 with TRBJ1-5; D not certain. This clonotype was sampled from a male donor with papillary thyroid cancer or a benign thyroid nodule (not recorded which). Some clones in this sample may be carry-over from other donors' samples. The CDR3 DNA sequence: TGTGCCACCAGTGATATAGAGGGCTTCCGAGAAAATAGCAATCAGCCCCAGAATTTT. This translates into CATSDIEGFRENSNQPQNF.